This T cell receptor beta chain was sequenced for a study of Ad26.COV2.S vaccination and SARS-CoV-2 variants. Broader study findings: The TCR breadth and depth analyses may have understated or missed part of the total T cell responses.

Sequencing used immunoSEQ multiplex PCR; TCRdb keeps in-frame clones, though not all of them. The sample consists of about half a million clones, 70% to 90% of them appearing once. Points on this clone: Its antigen is still unknown.

The J segment lost 0 bases and the V segment lost 8 bases, leaving 9 bases of the junction unmatched. There are 16 residues in the CDR3. Germline V CDR1 and CDR2: MNHEY, SMNVEV (reference sequence). Treatment denoted: some 19 received Ad26.COV2.S at low or high dose, single or two shots; a few received placebo; per-sample allocation not given. The study sampled participants on day 63 after the first vaccine or placebo injection. This receptor was obtained from a person aged 18 to 59 who received the Ad26.COV2.S COVID-19 vaccine or a placebo. The material sequenced was peripheral blood, taken in a trial of Ad26.COV2.S vaccine versus placebo. J is TRBJ2-1 and V is TRBV27; 8 nucleotides align to TRBD2. The CDR3 DNA reads as TGTGCCAGCGTGCCGACTAGCGCGAGCTCCTACAATGAGCAGTTCTTC. The encoded protein is CASVPTSASSYNEQFF.